These 19 T cell receptor beta chains were all obtained from the same sample, sequenced in a study of human T cells and chemical hapten exposure. TCRdb re-called the 5' RACE reads with MiXCR, one entry per CDR3 protein. Found here are under 150,000 distinct CDR3 sequences, around a fifth of them singletons; the top ten hold approximately 3%. The authors' total RNA extraction used unfractionated whole blood. The receptors stem from a human donor in good health.

The rearrangement joins TRBV28 to TRBJ1-2, with D unresolved. Germline-derived CDR1 and CDR2 are MDHEN and SYDVKM. CDR3 length equals 13 residues. V shed 4 bases and J shed 2 bases, with 8 bases lying between them. As DNA, the CDR3 is TGTGCCAGCAGTTCTACTAGAAACTATGGCTACACCTTC. Its protein product is CASSSTRNYGYTF.

V gene TRBV30 combines with J gene TRBJ2-3, with unresolved D. CDR3 length: 12 residues. Germline loops: CDR1 GTSNPN, CDR2 SVGIG (reference sequence). The V end was cut by 5 bases, the J end by 3 bases, with 9 bases between. The CDR3 protein is CAWDPFTDTQYF. The CDR3 nucleotides are TGTGCCTGGGATCCTTTTACAGATACGCAGTATTTT.

This clonotype was seen a handful of times. The rearrangement uses TRBV12-5 and TRBJ1-1; TRBD1 might be the D (6 bases). Trimming shortened V by 0 bases and J by 7 bases, and 6 bases separated the two germline ends. Germline CDR1 reads LGHNT; CDR2 reads FRNRAP. The CDR3 runs 12 residues. CDR3 nucleotides: TGTGCTAGTGGTTTGGTGGGACATGAAGCTTTCTTT. This encodes CASGLVGHEAFF.

The rearrangement links TRBV28 to TRBJ2-7; 7 positions match TRBD2. The germline V gene has CDR1 MDHEN and CDR2 SYDVKM. The V segment lost 5 bases and the J segment 3 bases; nucleotides outside the gene matches: 7. The CDR3 spans 14 residues. The CDR3 sequence is CASSPGTTSYEQYF. Written as DNA, the CDR3 is TGTGCCAGCAGTCCCGGGACTACCAGCTACGAGCAGTACTTC. The variable domain in full, completed from reference TRBV28 and TRBJ2-7, reads DVKVTQSSRYLVKRTGEKVFLECVQDMDHENMFWYRQDPGLGLRLIYFSYDVKMKEKGDIPEGYSVSREKKERFSLILESASTNQTSMYLCASSPGTTSYEQYFGPGTRLTVT.

A few counts support this clonotype. The chain carries TRBV6-1 and TRBJ2-1; D perhaps matches TRBD2 (6 bases). This CDR3 comprises 13 residues. Trimming cost V 4 bases and J 8 bases, with 12 bases left between them. Looked up from germline, CDR1 is MNHNS and CDR2 is SASEGT. Here the CDR3 DNA reads TGTGCCAGCAGTGGACTAGTTATCGATGAGCAGTTCTTC. It specifies CASSGLVIDEQFF.

The chain uses TRBV20-1 and TRBJ2-2; 8 bases are shared with TRBD2. V trimming: 0 bases; J trimming: 5 bases; junction bases outside the gene matches: 2. This CDR3 is 14 amino acids long. Germline values: CDR1 DFQATT, CDR2 SNEGSKA (reference sequence). The CDR3 loop is CSAREAGETGELFF. For the CDR3, the DNA is TGCAGTGCTAGAGAAGCGGGAGAAACCGGGGAGCTGTTTTTT.

The rearrangement uses TRBV28 and TRBJ1-2; D call uncertain. The CDR3 contains 12 residues. From germline, CDR1 is MDHEN and CDR2 SYDVKM. V lost 3 bases and J lost 5, with 7 bases in between. The CDR3 is CASSLSLYGYTF. CDR3 sequence (DNA): TGTGCCAGCAGTTTGAGCCTTTATGGCTACACCTTC.

This clonotype has only a few counts. This rearrangement joins TRBV6-5 to TRBJ1-5, with 9 positions matching TRBD1. The CDR3 covers 17 residues. Germline V gives CDR1 MNHEY, CDR2 SVGAGI. After removal of 5 bases from V and 3 bases from J, the junction contained 11 bases not matched to a gene. The CDR3 region has the DNA TGTGCCAGCAGTCCGGCCAGAAGACAGGGGGACAATCAGCCCCAGCATTTT. Translation: CASSPARRQGDNQPQHF.

This rearrangement joins TRBV5-4 to TRBJ2-7; 9 bases line up with TRBD2. Germline assignment: CDR1 SGHNT and CDR2 YYREEE (reference sequence). The CDR3 extends over 13 amino acids. V lost 7 bases to trimming and J lost 3 bases; unmatched junction nucleotides: 5. The CDR3 DNA sequence: TGTGCCAGCCAGACTAGCGGATTCTACGAGCAGTACTTC. Encoded protein: CASQTSGFYEQYF.

This clonotype was seen more than once but under ten times. This chain joins TRBV9 and TRBJ2-3; D is undetermined. The V gene lost 7 bases and the J gene lost 2 bases, with 14 bases spanning the gap. Germline V gene lookup returns CDR1 SGDLS and CDR2 YYNGEE. The CDR3 loop spans 14 amino acids. The CDR3 nucleotides are TGTGCCAGCTCCGTAACTGGAAACACAGATACGCAGTATTTT. Its protein product is CASSVTGNTDTQYF.

This clonotype has more than one count but fewer than ten. The chain combines TRBV5-1 with TRBJ2-3, with D hard to call. With 0 bases removed from V and 2 bases from J, the gap between germline ends came to 4 bases. Germline V lookup: CDR1 SGHRS, CDR2 YFSETQ. This CDR3 spans 13 amino acids. The CDR3 DNA reads as TGCGCCAGCAGCTTGGCCATCACAGATACGCAGTATTTT. It codes for CASSLAITDTQYF.

This clonotype was detected ten times or more. This chain uses TRBV5-1 with TRBJ2-3; tentatively, D is TRBD2 (5 bases). The CDR3 is made up of 14 amino acids. Germline V gene data show CDR1 as SGHRS and CDR2 as YFSETQ. V lost 0 bases and J 5 bases, leaving 10 bases between the germline ends. The CDR3 protein is CASSLDGGRDTQYF. The CDR3 coding sequence is TGCGCCAGCAGCTTGGACGGAGGTAGAGATACGCAGTATTTT.

The genes are TRBV28 and TRBJ1-1; D remains ambiguous. Germline V gene sequence: CDR1 MDHEN, CDR2 SYDVKM. The CDR3 contains 14 residues. The V gene lost 3 bases and the J gene lost 3 bases, with 11 bases spanning the gap. The CDR3 here is CASSFGSDDTEAFF. CDR3 coding DNA: TGTGCCAGCAGTTTTGGCTCCGACGACACTGAAGCTTTCTTT.

This clonotype has a handful of counts. The rearrangement joins TRBV3-1 to TRBJ2-1; 7 bases fit TRBD1. V was pared by 7 bases and J by 4 bases, with 13 bases of the junction left unmatched. This CDR3 comprises 16 residues. Looked up from germline, CDR1 is LGHDT and CDR2 is YNNKEL (reference sequence). The CDR3 protein is CASTPGRLQGYNEQFF. The CDR3 DNA sequence: TGTGCCAGCACCCCTGGGAGACTACAGGGGTACAATGAGCAGTTCTTC.

This clonotype came up a few times. V gene TRBV12-3 or TRBV12-4 combines with J gene TRBJ1-5, with 7 bases aligning to TRBD1. The CDR3 runs to 16 residues. After removal of 1 base from V and 4 bases from J, the junction contained 7 bases not matched to a gene. In nucleotides, the CDR3 is TGTGCCAGCAGTTTAGAGGGAGGGGGCCCAAATCAGCCCCAGCATTTT. Encoded protein: CASSLEGGGPNQPQHF.

The chain carries TRBV7-9 and TRBJ2-2; D uncertain. Germline CDR1 SEHNR, CDR2 FQNEAQ (reference sequence). This CDR3 has 17 amino acids. Trimming removed 5 bases from V and 0 bases from J, with 16 bases in between. The CDR3 here is CASSPSVQTSNTGELFF. The CDR3 bases are TGTGCCAGCAGCCCAAGTGTCCAAACCTCGAACACCGGGGAGCTGTTTTTT. Full variable domain (rest looked up from reference TRBV7-9 and TRBJ2-2): DTGVSQNPRHKITKRGQNVTFRCDPISEHNRLYWYRQTLGQGPEFLTYFQNEAQLEKSRLLSDRFSAERPKGSFSTLEIQRTEQGDSAMYLCASSPSVQTSNTGELFFGEGSRLTVL.

The rearrangement uses TRBV2 and TRBJ1-2; TRBD1 aligns across 7 bases. J lost 2 bases, V lost 0 bases, and 6 bases had no gene match. Germline CDR1 and CDR2: SNHLY and FYNNEI. The CDR3 has 16 residues. CDR3 DNA sequence: TGTGCCAGCAGTGAAGCCAGGGGGGCGGCGAACTATGGCTACACCTTC. Translation: CASSEARGAANYGYTF.

The table lists this clonotype with a few counts. V gene TRBV29-1 combines with J gene TRBJ2-2, with 8 bases identical to TRBD1. Per the germline V gene, CDR1 is SQVTM and CDR2 is ANQGSEA. V was pared by 0 bases and J by 3 bases, with 9 bases of the junction left unmatched. The CDR3 length is 17 residues. The chain's CDR3 is CSVEDLLDRADTGELFF. Written as DNA, the CDR3 is TGCAGCGTTGAAGATCTTTTGGACAGGGCGGACACCGGGGAGCTGTTTTTT.

DNA of the CDR3: TGTGCCACCAGTGATTTTGGAGGGACGAACACCGGGGAGCTGTTTTTT. It yields the protein CATSDFGGTNTGELFF. The chain links TRBV24-1 to TRBJ2-2, with a tentative D call TRBD2 (6 bases). The CDR3 length is 16 residues. With 1 base removed from V and 0 bases from J, the gap between germline ends came to 8 bases. Germline V gene data show CDR1 as KGHDR and CDR2 as SFDVKD.